The 21 T cell receptor beta chains below all came from one sample that was sequenced in a study of blood T cell repertoires in COVID-19. Produced via immunoSEQ multiplex PCR; TCRdb's table is partial and in-frame only. This repertoire shows 200,000 to 250,000 clones, 75% to 90% found once; its top ten account for around 6.5%. Input material: peripheral blood. Every receptor here comes from a man aged 60-69 years who had recovered from COVID-19.

The V gene is TRBV6-2 or TRBV6-3, the J gene TRBJ2-4, with 14 bases identical to TRBD2. CDR3 length equals 15 residues. After removal of 3 bases from V and 9 bases from J, the junction contained 4 bases not matched to a gene. CDR1 is MNHEY and CDR2 is SVGEGT in the germline V gene. The CDR3 is CASSYAGLAGAIQYF. The CDR3 DNA reads as TGTGCCAGCAGTTATGCGGGACTAGCGGGAGCCATTCAGTACTTC.

The rearrangement joins TRBV24-1 to TRBJ1-5, with D uncertain. V lost 4 bases and J 2 bases, leaving 5 bases between the germline ends. This CDR3 spans 13 amino acids. Germline V CDR1 and CDR2: KGHDR, SFDVKD. In DNA, the CDR3 is TGTGCCACCAGTGAGCAGGGCAATCAGCCCCAGCATTTT. It encodes CATSEQGNQPQHF.

The chain joins TRBV2 to TRBJ2-7, with a possible D match to TRBD2 (5 bases). CDR1 and CDR2 (germline): SNHLY, FYNNEI. This CDR3 region has 12 residues. V lost 8 bases and J 5 bases, leaving 13 bases between the germline ends. This chain's CDR3 is CASLSGSNEQYF. CDR3 bases: TGTGCCAGCTTAAGCGGCTCTAACGAGCAGTACTTC.

The chain joins TRBV9 to TRBJ2-5, with 16 bases fitting TRBD2. Germline V gene sequence: CDR1 SGDLS, CDR2 YYNGEE. This CDR3 is 16 amino acids long. Germline trimming cut 2 bases from V and 4 bases from J; bases unmatched to any gene: 2. CDR3 coding DNA: TGTGCCAGCAGCGTCGGGACTAGCGGGAGGGGAGAGACCCAGTACTTC. Protein: CASSVGTSGRGETQYF.

The chain joins TRBV12-3 or TRBV12-4 to TRBJ2-7; D call uncertain. V lost 6 bases to trimming and J lost 0 bases, with 9 bases between them. The CDR3 runs 13 residues. In DNA form, the CDR3 reads TGTGCCAGCAGCCGAGGAGTCTCCTACGAGCAGTACTTC. As protein: CASSRGVSYEQYF.

This chain connects TRBV28 to TRBJ1-4, with D perhaps matching TRBD1 (5 bases). CDR3 length equals 17 residues. Trimming pared 6 bases from V and 1 base from J, leaving 18 bases between. The germline V gene has CDR1 MDHEN and CDR2 SYDVKM. CDR3 region: CASRNGGGYGTNEKLFF. The CDR3, as DNA: TGTGCCAGCAGAAACGGGGGTGGATATGGAACTAATGAAAAACTGTTTTTT.

This chain connects TRBV2 to TRBJ2-3; tentative D call: TRBD2 (6 bases). V lost 8 bases to trimming and J lost 0 bases, with 15 bases between them. Germline lookup yields CDR1 SNHLY and CDR2 FYNNEI. The CDR3 has 15 amino acids. The CDR3, as DNA: TGTGCCAGCCCGCGTGTGGGAGGAAGCACAGATACGCAGTATTTT. It specifies CASPRVGGSTDTQYF.

The chain has TRBV2 and TRBJ2-6; 7 positions match TRBD2. Germline assignment: CDR1 SNHLY and CDR2 FYNNEI. V lost 7 bases and J lost 2; bases outside the gene matches: 8. The CDR3 sequence is 16 residues long. CDR3 residues: CASKSSGAAGANVLTF. CDR3 nucleotide sequence: TGTGCCAGCAAATCTAGCGGTGCAGCTGGGGCCAACGTCCTGACTTTC.

This rearrangement joins TRBV7-9 to TRBJ1-1; no firm D call. The germline gives CDR1 SEHNR, CDR2 FQNEAQ (reference sequence). This CDR3 comprises 13 residues. V dropped 5 bases and J dropped 4 bases, with 11 bases sitting between them. The CDR3 sequence is CASSVQAGTEAFF. In nucleotides, the CDR3 is TGTGCCAGCAGCGTTCAGGCGGGCACTGAAGCTTTCTTT. The complete variable domain, with remaining parts taken from reference TRBV7-9 and TRBJ1-1, reads DTGVSQNPRHKITKRGQNVTFRCDPISEHNRLYWYRQTLGQGPEFLTYFQNEAQLEKSRLLSDRFSAERPKGSFSTLEIQRTEQGDSAMYLCASSVQAGTEAFFGQGTRLTVV.

V gene TRBV6-2 or TRBV6-3 combines with J gene TRBJ2-7; maybe TRBD1 (6 bases). Germline CDR1 MNHEY, CDR2 SVGEGT. Trimming removed 2 bases at V and 2 bases at J, with 16 bases between. This CDR3 region has 16 residues. CDR3 DNA sequence: TGTGCCAGCAGTTACGAGTTGAGGCAGGGGACCTACGAGCAGTACTTC. This codes for CASSYELRQGTYEQYF.

This clone was detected only once. CDR3 DNA sequence: TGCGCCAGCAGCTTGCGAGCGGGGGATACCTACGAGCAGTACTTC. Its protein is CASSLRAGDTYEQYF. This chain links TRBV5-1 with TRBJ2-7; 8 bases match TRBD2. Germline loops: CDR1 SGHRS, CDR2 YFSETQ. The length of the CDR3 is 15 residues. Losses at the gene ends were 1 base for V and 2 bases for J; bases not matched to a gene: 5.

The chain has TRBV7-9 and TRBJ1-2; a possible D gene is TRBD1 (6 bases). The ends were cut back, 3 bases at V and 3 bases at J, with 8 bases in the middle. Per the germline V gene, CDR1 is SEHNR and CDR2 is FQNEAQ (reference sequence). The CDR3 contains 13 residues. The CDR3 loop reads CASSLNRDYGYTF. The CDR3 region has the DNA TGTGCCAGCAGCTTGAACAGGGACTATGGCTACACCTTC.

The J gene is TRBJ1-1, the V gene TRBV9; TRBD1 is a possible D gene (5 bases). The CDR3 runs 15 residues. The germline CDR1 and CDR2 sequences are SGDLS and YYNGEE. The V and J ends lost 0 bases and 4 bases respectively, with 13 bases between them. The CDR3 DNA is TGTGCCAGCAGCGTAGACGCCAGGGTGAGCACTGAAGCTTTCTTT. Translated, it gives CASSVDARVSTEAFF.

V is TRBV21-1 and J is TRBJ2-3; the table's D call, TRBD1, was not checked against the DNA. TRBV21-1 is reported as a pseudogene. The CDR3 is made up of 17 amino acids. For the CDR3, the DNA is TGTGCCAGCAGCAAAACGCCAATGACAGTAAGCACAGATACGCAGTATTTT. Residues: CASSKTPMTVSTDTQYF.

The chain is built from TRBV7-3 and TRBJ1-1; TRBD1 aligns across 7 bases. The trim removed 7 bases at V and 1 base at J, leaving 6 bases unmatched. From germline, CDR1 is SGHTA and CDR2 FQGTGA. The CDR3 runs 14 residues. The CDR3: CASKQGSWNTEAFF. The DNA of the CDR3 is TGTGCCAGCAAACAGGGGAGCTGGAACACTGAAGCTTTCTTT.

The rearrangement joins TRBV3-1 (or the pseudogene TRBV3-2) to TRBJ1-1; perhaps TRBD1 as D (5 bases). V dropped 2 bases and J dropped 8 bases, with 12 bases sitting between them. CDR1 LGHDT and CDR2 YNNKEL come from the germline V gene (reference sequence). The CDR3 sequence is 13 residues long. DNA for the CDR3: TGTGCCAGCAGCCAACTCACGGGGGACGAAGCTTTCTTT. Translated: CASSQLTGDEAFF.

The chain joins TRBV6-9 to TRBJ1-5; the match to TRBD1 covers 11 bases. The length of the CDR3 is 15 residues. Germline CDR1 MNHGY, CDR2 SVAAGI. V was pared by 4 bases and J by 5 bases, with 4 bases of the junction left unmatched. Here the CDR3 reads CASSLDRGRDQPQHF. In DNA, the CDR3 is TGTGCCAGCAGTTTGGACAGGGGGCGCGATCAGCCCCAGCATTTT.

The J gene is TRBJ2-5, the V gene TRBV15; 10 bases agree with TRBD1. In germline, CDR1 is LNHNV, CDR2 YYDKDF (reference sequence). V lost 2 bases and J lost 5; bases outside the gene matches: 11. The length of the CDR3 is 17 residues. The CDR3 DNA sequence: TGTGCCACCAGCAGACGCAGACAGGGGGCTGTTGGCGAGACCCAGTACTTC. Amino acid sequence: CATSRRRQGAVGETQYF.

This rearrangement joins TRBV14 to TRBJ2-2, with D possibly matching TRBD1 (6 bases). In germline, CDR1 is SGHDN, CDR2 FVKESK. This CDR3 contains 16 residues. V gave up 1 base and J gave up 4 bases, with 13 bases separating them. In DNA, the CDR3 is TGTGCCAGCAGCCAAGTGACAGGCTGGTCCACCGGGGAGCTGTTTTTT. Translating it yields CASSQVTGWSTGELFF.

The V gene is TRBV5-1, the J gene TRBJ2-3, with 7 bases aligning to TRBD2. V trimming: 0 bases; J trimming: 2 bases; junction bases outside the gene matches: 3. The CDR3 length is 15 residues. Per germline, CDR1 SGHRS and CDR2 YFSETQ. CDR3 region: CASSLERGDTDTQYF. CDR3 coding DNA: TGCGCCAGCAGCTTGGAACGGGGGGACACAGATACGCAGTATTTT. Supplemented by reference TRBV5-1 and TRBJ2-3, the full variable domain reads KAGVTQTPRYLIKTRGQQVTLSCSPISGHRSVSWYQQTPGQGLQFLFEYFSETQRNKGNFPGRFSGRQFSNSRSEMNVSTLELGDSALYLCASSLERGDTDTQYFGPGTRLTVL.

The rearrangement joins TRBV10-3 to TRBJ1-5; 9 bases fit TRBD1. CDR3 length: 14 amino acids. Germline V gene sequence: CDR1 ENHRY, CDR2 SYGVKD. V lost 6 bases and J lost 1; bases outside the gene matches: 1. In nucleotides, the CDR3 is TGTGCCATCAGGGGGACAGGGAGCAATCAGCCCCAGCATTTT. Protein sequence: CAIRGTGSNQPQHF.